A single sample gave rise to the 21 T cell receptor beta chains below, sequenced in a study of blood T cell repertoires in COVID-19. Profiled with immunoSEQ multiplex PCR; TCRdb holds only in-frame clones, not every one. The table has about 150,000 clones, about 90% seen once; the top ten hold roughly 0.54%. What was sequenced was peripheral blood. All receptors derive from a man in his fifties or sixties with acute or convalescent COVID-19.

V is TRBV4-1 and J is TRBJ2-1, with a possible D match to TRBD2 (6 bases). Trimming cost V 0 bases and J 13 bases, with 13 bases left between them. The germline V gene encodes CDR1 MGHRA and CDR2 YSYEKL. This CDR3 region has 13 residues. CDR3 nucleotides: TGCGCCAGCAGCCAAGAAACGGGAGTGGGCCAGTTCTTC. Protein: CASSQETGVGQFF.

V usage is TRBV9 and J usage is TRBJ1-2; the D gene is possibly TRBD1 (6 bases). V lost 2 bases, J lost 1 base, and 12 bases lay in between. The CDR3 has 15 amino acids. CDR1 is SGDLS and CDR2 is YYNGEE in the germline V gene. CDR3 nucleotides: TGTGCCAGCAGCGTGGGACAAAACTATAACTATGGCTACACCTTC. Translation gives CASSVGQNYNYGYTF.

The genes are TRBV5-6 and TRBJ2-7; TRBD1 aligns across 9 bases. The CDR3 spans 14 residues. V gave up 2 bases and J gave up 7 bases; unmatched junction bases: 7. Germline assignment: CDR1 SGHDT and CDR2 YYEEEE. The CDR3 sequence is CASSFTTGGKEQYV. In DNA, the CDR3 is TGTGCCAGCAGCTTTACGACAGGGGGGAAGGAGCAGTACGTC.

J is TRBJ1-4 and V is TRBV6-5; 7 bases are a match to TRBD1. Trimming cost V 6 bases and J 7 bases; bases outside gene matches: 2. This CDR3 spans 12 amino acids. Germline CDR1 reads MNHEY; CDR2 reads SVGAGI. CDR3 in DNA: TGTGCCAGCAGAGGGGACAGTGAAAAACTGTTTTTT. Translating gives CASRGDSEKLFF.

This chain connects TRBV6-2 or TRBV6-3 to TRBJ2-3; 8 nucleotides agree with TRBD1. Germline values: CDR1 MNHEY, CDR2 SVGEGT. The CDR3 covers 14 residues. V lost 5 bases and J lost 1; bases outside the gene matches: 2. The DNA of the CDR3 is TGTGCCAGCAGTGGACAGGGAGGCACAGATACGCAGTATTTT. It specifies CASSGQGGTDTQYF.

CDR3 DNA: TGCGCCAGCAGCCCAACAGTTAGCTCCTACAATGAGCAGTTCTTC. This encodes CASSPTVSSYNEQFF. The chain is built from TRBV5-1 and TRBJ2-1; D is uncertain. CDR1 and CDR2 (germline): SGHRS, YFSETQ. The CDR3 runs to 15 residues. Trimming cost V 4 bases and J 0 bases, with 11 bases left between them.

The chain employs TRBV4-3 and TRBJ1-4; no clear D gene. CDR3 length: 17 amino acids. Looked up from germline, CDR1 is LGHNA and CDR2 is YSLEER. Trimming cost V 3 bases and J 2 bases, with 16 bases left between them. Written as DNA, the CDR3 is TGCGCCAGCAGCCACTCCTCGGGGTTCTGGACTAATGAAAAACTGTTTTTT. This gives the protein CASSHSSGFWTNEKLFF.

This clone occurred once. J is TRBJ2-3 and V is TRBV9; TRBD2 matches 7 bases. Per the germline V gene, CDR1 is SGDLS and CDR2 is YYNGEE. The junction had 8 bases not matched to a gene; V was cut back by 0 bases and J by 7 bases. CDR3 length: 15 residues. The CDR3 DNA follows: TGTGCCAGCAGCGTAGGACTAGCCAGGAGTCATACGCAGTATTTT. Its translation: CASSVGLARSHTQYF.

The chain uses TRBV5-1 and TRBJ2-3, with D perhaps TRBD2 (6 bases). V lost 6 bases, J lost 2 bases, and 13 bases lay in between. There are 14 residues in the CDR3. Germline CDR1 SGHRS, CDR2 YFSETQ. For the CDR3, the DNA is TGCGCCAGCACGGTAGCGGTCTACACAGATACGCAGTATTTT. Amino acids: CASTVAVYTDTQYF.

The genes are TRBV18 and TRBJ2-7; the match to TRBD2 covers 8 bases. Germline V lookup: CDR1 KGHSH, CDR2 LQKENI. The CDR3 has 15 residues. Trimming at V came to 2 bases and at J to 4 bases, leaving 7 bases not matched to a gene. The CDR3 DNA follows: TGTGCCAGCTCACCAGCGCAGCGGGAGCGGTACGAGCAGTACTTC. This encodes CASSPAQRERYEQYF.

This clone was seen only a few times. This chain uses TRBV9 with TRBJ2-5; 8 bases map to TRBD2. The CDR3 covers 16 residues. V dropped 3 bases and J dropped 2; count of bases not matched to a gene: 9. Germline values: CDR1 SGDLS, CDR2 YYNGEE. CDR3: CASSDGVAGRQETQYF. The CDR3 DNA is TGTGCCAGCAGCGACGGAGTAGCGGGGCGACAAGAGACCCAGTACTTC.

This rearrangement joins TRBV4-1 to TRBJ1-5, with D possibly matching TRBD1 (6 bases). CDR1 MGHRA and CDR2 YSYEKL come from the germline V gene. Deletions cut 3 bases from V and 7 bases from J, with 13 bases between. The CDR3 runs 14 residues. In DNA, the CDR3 is TGCGCCAGCAGCCAGGAACAGGGTCGGCAGCCCCAGCATTTT. Its protein product is CASSQEQGRQPQHF.

This clone appeared a single time. This chain uses TRBV11-2 with TRBJ1-3; maybe TRBD1 (5 bases). Per germline, CDR1 SGHAT and CDR2 FQNNGV. This CDR3 is 14 amino acids long. V was cut by 2 bases and J by 8 bases, with 13 bases left in between. For the CDR3, the DNA is TGTGCCAGCAGCTTAACTCAGGGAACGGACACCATATATTTT. This sequence encodes CASSLTQGTDTIYF. Based on the CDR3 plus reference TRBV11-2 and TRBJ1-3, the full variable domain is EAGVAQSPRYKIIEKRQSVAFWCNPISGHATLYWYQQILGQGPKLLIQFQNNGVVDDSQLPKDRFSAERLKGVDSTLKIQPAKLEDSAVYLCASSLTQGTDTIYFGEGSWLTVV.

As DNA, the CDR3 is TGCGCCAGCAGCCAAGACGGTGGAGGGGGCCGCAATCAGCCCCAGCATTTT. It is translated as CASSQDGGGGRNQPQHF. The chain recombines TRBV4-1 with TRBJ1-5, with 7 positions matching TRBD1. From germline, CDR1 is MGHRA and CDR2 YSYEKL. The CDR3 has 17 residues. After removal of 0 bases from V and 2 bases from J, the junction contained 7 bases not matched to a gene.

The chain is built from TRBV9 and TRBJ1-3; the D gene is possibly TRBD1 (6 bases). The V gene lost 0 bases and the J gene lost 0 bases, with 7 bases spanning the gap. The CDR3 runs 15 residues. CDR1 is SGDLS, CDR2 YYNGEE, per germline. CDR3 DNA sequence: TGTGCCAGCAGCGTAGTAGGGGGCTCTGGAAACACCATATATTTT. It encodes CASSVVGGSGNTIYF.

CDR3 sequence (DNA): TGCGCCAGCAGCTCTATGGGCTCGAACACCGGGGAGCTGTTTTTT. It specifies CASSSMGSNTGELFF. The rearrangement uses TRBV5-1 and TRBJ2-2; D unresolved. Germline V gene lookup returns CDR1 SGHRS and CDR2 YFSETQ. The V and J ends lost 3 bases and 0 bases respectively, with 9 bases between them. CDR3 length: 15 amino acids.

Only one count was recorded for this clone. The gene calls are TRBV18 and TRBJ2-6, with a weak D call TRBD1 (5 bases). Germline CDR1 reads KGHSH; CDR2 reads LQKENI. Between the trimmed V and J ends, which lost 1 base and 1 base, there was a span of 11 bases. The CDR3 loop spans 17 amino acids. Here the CDR3 reads CASSPRAGISGANVLTF. The CDR3 nucleotides are TGTGCCAGCTCACCACGGGCAGGGATATCTGGGGCCAACGTCCTGACTTTC.

The chain employs TRBV7-9 and TRBJ1-1; D remains unclear. The CDR3 loop spans 12 amino acids. V was shortened by 9 bases and J by 4 bases, with 12 bases between the two germline ends. In germline, CDR1 is SEHNR, CDR2 FQNEAQ (reference sequence). The CDR3 DNA reads as TGTGCCAGTTCCTCGGGTACCACTGAAGCTTTCTTT. This codes for CASSSGTTEAFF.

V and J are TRBV27 and TRBJ2-2, with a weak D call TRBD1 (6 bases). CDR1 and CDR2 (germline): MNHEY, SMNVEV (reference sequence). The CDR3 sequence is 16 residues long. Trimming pared 3 bases from V and 7 bases from J, leaving 18 bases between. CDR3 bases: TGTGCCAGCAGTTTCCCCTCAGGGGCAAGTGTCGGGGAGCTGTTTTTT. It codes for CASSFPSGASVGELFF.

This chain uses TRBV29-1 with TRBJ2-2; TRBD2 aligns across 9 bases. The CDR3 is made up of 15 amino acids. V lost 5 bases to trimming and J lost 5 bases; unmatched junction nucleotides: 9. CDR1 is SQVTM and CDR2 is ANQGSEA in the germline V gene. CDR3 sequence (DNA): TGCAGCGTTTTTGGGGGGACTAGCCAAACCGGGGAGCTGTTTTTT. It specifies CSVFGGTSQTGELFF.

The chain combines TRBV2 with TRBJ2-7; D might be TRBD2 (5 bases). CDR3 length: 14 amino acids. In germline, CDR1 is SNHLY, CDR2 FYNNEI. The ends were cut back, 6 bases at V and 0 bases at J, with 12 bases in the middle. CDR3 in DNA: TGTGCCAGCAGGGACGGACTTAGCTCCTACGAGCAGTACTTC. The encoded protein is CASRDGLSSYEQYF.